Below, 5 T cell receptor beta chains from the same sample are listed, as sequenced in a study of T cells after yellow fever vaccination. TCRdb recomputed calls from the 5' RACE reads with MiXCR, one row per CDR3 protein. The table includes just under 85,000 distinct CDR3 sequences, 10% to 15% detected once. The sample in question was CD8+ T cells not binding an NS4B(214-222) dextramer, sorted from PBMCs, obtained roughly 20 days after the first yellow fever vaccination. The receptors derive from a man younger than 30 who received the YFV17D yellow fever vaccine.

V is TRBV6-6 and J is TRBJ2-7; no firm D call. The CDR3 extends over 12 amino acids. CDR1 is MNHNY and CDR2 is SVGAGI in the germline V gene (reference sequence). Trimming left V 6 bases short and J 3 bases short, with 9 bases between. CDR3 bases: TGTGCCAGCAGAACCGACGGCTACGAGCAGTACGTC. Encoded protein: CASRTDGYEQYV.

This clonotype was recorded a few times. The rearrangement links TRBV6-2 or TRBV6-3 to TRBJ2-3; 13 bases match TRBD2. V gave up 0 bases and J gave up 2 bases; unmatched junction bases: 5. The CDR3 sequence is 18 residues long. Germline loops: CDR1 MNHEY, CDR2 SVGEGT. In DNA form, the CDR3 reads TGTGCCAGCAGTTACTCCGGACTAGCGGGGGTTCTCACAGATACGCAGTATTTT. Its protein product is CASSYSGLAGVLTDTQYF.

V is TRBV6-6 and J is TRBJ2-7, with D perhaps matching TRBD2 (6 bases). Deletions cut 10 bases from V and 4 bases from J, with 14 bases between. Germline V gene data show CDR1 as MNHNY and CDR2 as SVGAGI (reference sequence). CDR3 length equals 12 residues. In nucleotides, the CDR3 is TGTGCCACCCTTTCGGAGGGGTACGAGCAGTACTTC. It translates to CATLSEGYEQYF.

The chain links TRBV12-3 or TRBV12-4 to TRBJ1-1, with D uncertain. Trimming took 4 bases from V and 0 from J, leaving 9 bases between them. The CDR3 runs to 14 residues. CDR3 sequence reads: CASSSRLMNTEAFF. The CDR3, as DNA: TGTGCCAGCAGTTCGAGGCTTATGAACACTGAAGCTTTCTTT.

This clonotype was found a few times. The CDR3: CASSYHVVLGHNTGELFF. CDR3 nucleotide sequence: TGTGCCAGCAGCTATCACGTAGTCCTGGGGCATAACACCGGGGAGCTGTTTTTT. V is TRBV9 and J is TRBJ2-2, with a tentative D call TRBD1 (5 bases). V lost 4 bases and J 2 bases, leaving 21 bases between the germline ends. Germline values: CDR1 SGDLS, CDR2 YYNGEE. The CDR3 consists of 18 residues.